This TCR beta chain was profiled in a study of control samples from healthy donors and cancer patients. CDR1 and CDR2 from the germline V gene are DFQATT and SNEGSKA (reference sequence). The V gene lost 3 bases and the J gene lost 3 bases, with 12 bases spanning the gap. The CDR3 sequence is 14 residues long. The data were produced by immunoSEQ multiplex PCR, yet TCRdb's version contains in-frame clones alone and is incomplete. The sample lists around 100,000 clones, roughly 84% occurring once. Material: blood. The receptor was derived from a woman aged 45-65 years in good health. V gene TRBV20-1 combines with J gene TRBJ2-4, with D tentatively TRBD1 or TRBD2 (6 bases each). The DNA of the CDR3 is TGCAGTGCTAGTGGGGGGCTAGGCAAAAACATTCAGTACTTC. As protein: CSASGGLGKNIQYF.